A selection of T cell receptor beta chains follows, all from one sample in a study of shared clonotypes between healthy human individuals. Sequenced by immunoSEQ multiplex PCR; TCRdb stores in-frame clones only, minus some. The sample has about 2.4 million clones, 80% to 95% seen once. Specimen: naive CD4+ T cells from PBMCs. The origin of the receptors is a man between 18 and 35 years old in good health. Some clones in this sample may be carry-over from other donors' samples. The CDR3 runs from the conserved cysteine through the conserved F or W. Each record gives: V gene, J gene, CDR3 protein.

V: TRBV27; J: TRBJ2-7; CDR3: CASSLLVSYYEQYF
V: TRBV4-2; J: TRBJ2-7; CDR3: CASSPGQPSYEQYF
V: TRBV7-9; J: TRBJ2-5; CDR3: CASSLVAGGQETQYF
V: TRBV25-1; J: TRBJ2-5; CDR3: CASSLGGGGETQYF
V: TRBV7-2; J: TRBJ2-7; CDR3: CASSERETYYEQYF
V: TRBV10-3; J: TRBJ2-2; CDR3: CAISDAGANTGELFF
V: TRBV7-9; J: TRBJ2-1; CDR3: CASERTSGRNEQFF
V: TRBV11-2; J: TRBJ2-1; CDR3: CASSPRVALGNEQFF
V: TRBV7-9; J: TRBJ1-1; CDR3: CASSSRTGGSTAFF
V: TRBV10-2; J: TRBJ2-3; CDR3: CASSEVGLAGVEDTQYF
V: TRBV18; J: TRBJ1-4; CDR3: CASSPTGAYNEKLFF
V: TRBV10-1; J: TRBJ2-1; CDR3: CATTGLSGEQFF
V: TRBV4-1; J: TRBJ2-1; CDR3: CASSQVAGPLPNEQFF
V: TRBV6-1; J: TRBJ1-5; CDR3: CASGMTGDQPQHF
V: TRBV5-1; J: TRBJ1-3; CDR3: CASSFGPAAGNTIYF
V: TRBV7-2; J: TRBJ2-1; CDR3: CASSLGGLAGAGEQFF
V: TRBV5-1; J: TRBJ2-7; CDR3: CASSPGQGALEQYF
V: TRBV27; J: TRBJ1-4; CDR3: CASSPGTGGYEKLFF
V: TRBV6-5; J: TRBJ2-2; CDR3: CASSYSRNLGELFF
V: TRBV5-4; J: TRBJ2-7; CDR3: CASSAGQVSYEQYF
V: TRBV6-6; J: TRBJ2-5; CDR3: CASSYRLGGGQETQYF
V: TRBV10-3; J: TRBJ1-2; CDR3: CAISDGQGAVGYTF
V: TRBV28; J: TRBJ2-5; CDR3: CASSSGQSETQYF
V: TRBV15; J: TRBJ2-7; CDR3: CATSSGLYLRESFYEQYF
V: TRBV28; J: TRBJ1-4; CDR3: CASSLGGGPPGNEKLFF
V: TRBV7-9; J: TRBJ2-6; CDR3: CASSSGIPAGANVLTF
V: TRBV6-1; J: TRBJ2-7; CDR3: CASMRGQGRYEQYF
V: TRBV5-1; J: TRBJ2-1; CDR3: CASSFSSGSIGEQFF
V: TRBV5-4; J: TRBJ2-7; CDR3: CASSRQGYEQYF
V: TRBV4-2; J: TRBJ2-3; CDR3: CASSATADTQYF
V: TRBV4-1; J: TRBJ2-1; CDR3: CASSRLGTAVNEQFF
V: TRBV5-1; J: TRBJ1-5; CDR3: CASSLSGSNQPQHF
V: TRBV6-6; J: TRBJ2-1; CDR3: CASKGSLVGNEQFF
V: TRBV5-1; J: TRBJ2-3; CDR3: CASSLGWRPGTDTQYF
V: TRBV4-2; J: TRBJ1-1; CDR3: CASSHTGTGDKEAFF